This T cell receptor beta chain was profiled in a study of blood T cell repertoires in COVID-19. CDR3 length equals 13 residues. V was cut by 3 bases and J by 4 bases, with 7 bases left in between. This clone was seen a few times. Here immunoSEQ multiplex PCR was the method, and the copy in TCRdb shows in-frame clones only, minus some. This sample has fewer than 80,000 clones, with 78% found just once. This TCR derives from a man between 60 and 70 years old with COVID-19, enrolled during active disease. This chain connects TRBV12-3 or TRBV12-4 to TRBJ1-5; TRBD1 might be the D (6 bases). Input material: peripheral blood. The CDR3 DNA reads TGTGCCAGCAGTTTGGACAGTAATCAGCCCCAGCATTTT. Its translation: CASSLDSNQPQHF.